These 27 T cell receptor beta chains share one sample of origin, sequenced in a study of T cell responses to AZD1222 COVID-19 vaccine. The repertoire was sequenced with immunoSEQ multiplex PCR; TCRdb's copy has only in-frame clones and lacks some. The table shows 130,000 or so clones, with approximately 95% occurring only once. The specimen comprised peripheral blood, sampled on day 0 of MenACWY control vaccination. These receptors all come from an adult in good health.

This clone was seen more than once but under ten times. The chain couples TRBV18 to TRBJ1-2; unclear D gene. CDR1 is KGHSH, CDR2 LQKENI, per germline. V lost 5 bases and J 8 bases, leaving 18 bases between the germline ends. This CDR3 contains 14 residues. The CDR3: CASSSDPSKVGYTF. The CDR3 DNA sequence: TGTGCCAGCTCATCGGACCCGTCAAAGGTGGGCTACACCTTC.

CDR3 amino acids: CASSSLAGGTYEQYF. The DNA of the CDR3 is TGTGCCAGCAGTAGTTTAGCGGGAGGAACCTACGAGCAGTACTTC. The rearrangement joins TRBV2 to TRBJ2-7, with 10 bases matching TRBD2. The CDR3 loop spans 15 amino acids. Germline V gives CDR1 SNHLY, CDR2 FYNNEI. Trimming at V came to 5 bases and at J to 2 bases, leaving 6 bases not matched to a gene.

The chain combines TRBV9 with TRBJ2-1; D unclear. The CDR3 spans 14 residues. The V gene's germline CDR1 is SGDLS and CDR2 YYNGEE. The V end was cut by 0 bases, the J end by 4 bases, with 8 bases between. The CDR3 nucleotides are TGTGCCAGCAGCGTAGGTCCGGTATACAATGAGCAGTTCTTC. Amino acids: CASSVGPVYNEQFF. The full variable domain, its missing parts supplied by reference TRBV9 and TRBJ2-1, is DSGVTQTPKHLITATGQRVTLRCSPRSGDLSVYWYQQSLDQGLQFLIQYYNGEERAKGNILERFSAQQFPDLHSELNLSSLELGDSALYFCASSVGPVYNEQFFGPGTRLTVL.

This chain uses TRBV7-9 with TRBJ1-2, with D perhaps TRBD1 (5 bases). Trimming took 4 bases from V and 3 from J, leaving 9 bases between them. The CDR3 totals 13 residues. The germline CDR1 and CDR2 sequences are SEHNR and FQNEAQ (reference sequence). The CDR3 DNA reads as TGTGCCAGCAGCTCCTGGGGGGACTATGGCTACACCTTC. It specifies CASSSWGDYGYTF.

V and J are TRBV19 and TRBJ1-2; D is ambiguous. The CDR3 extends over 13 amino acids. V lost 2 bases to trimming and J lost 8 bases, with 12 bases between them. Germline values: CDR1 LNHDA, CDR2 SQIVND (reference sequence). CDR3 sequence: CASSITGREGYTF. CDR3 DNA: TGTGCCAGTAGTATAACCGGAAGGGAAGGCTACACCTTC. The full variable domain, completed using reference TRBV19 and TRBJ1-2, is DGGITQSPKYLFRKEGQNVTLSCEQNLNHDAMYWYRQDPGQGLRLIYYSQIVNDFQKGDIAEGYSVSREKKESFPLTVTSAQKNPTAFYLCASSITGREGYTFGSGTRLTVV.

The CDR3 spells CASSSGARMNTEAFF. The CDR3 DNA follows: TGCGCCAGCAGCTCAGGGGCTCGCATGAACACTGAAGCTTTCTTT. The chain carries TRBV5-1 and TRBJ1-1, with a weak D call TRBD1 (6 bases). The CDR3 covers 15 residues. V lost 3 bases to trimming and J lost 0 bases, with 12 bases between them. Germline assignment: CDR1 SGHRS and CDR2 YFSETQ.

The chain is built from TRBV6-4 and TRBJ2-3; 8 positions match TRBD2. J lost 1 base, V lost 11 bases, and 8 bases had no gene match. Germline CDR1 and CDR2: MRHNA and SNTAGT. This CDR3 is 14 amino acids long. The chain's CDR3 is CARPGGARTDTQYF. The CDR3 DNA follows: TGTGCCCGCCCCGGGGGGGCACGCACAGATACGCAGTATTTT.

The rearrangement joins TRBV12-5 to TRBJ2-1; D is perhaps TRBD2 (7 bases). V lost 0 bases to trimming and J lost 7 bases, with 13 bases between them. Germline V CDR1 and CDR2: LGHNT, FRNRAP. The CDR3 is 15 residues long. CDR3 residues: CASGLVRGAWNEQFF. The CDR3 region has the DNA TGTGCTAGTGGTTTGGTCCGGGGGGCGTGGAATGAGCAGTTCTTC.

The chain uses TRBV28 and TRBJ2-7; 9 bases align to TRBD2. This CDR3 comprises 16 residues. V dropped 5 bases and J dropped 2; count of bases not matched to a gene: 10. Per the germline V gene, CDR1 is MDHEN and CDR2 is SYDVKM. CDR3 in amino acids: CASSNGGGGSTYEQYF. DNA of the CDR3: TGTGCCAGCAGTAACGGCGGGGGGGGATCAACCTACGAGCAGTACTTC.

The chain has TRBV6-2 or TRBV6-3 and TRBJ1-5, with a tentative D call TRBD1 (6 bases). This CDR3 is 19 amino acids long. Germline assignment: CDR1 MNHEY and CDR2 SVGEGT. Trimming stripped 5 bases from V and 2 bases from J, with 25 bases between. The DNA of the CDR3 is TGTGCCAGCAGTGAGAAGGGGACAACTAAACGAGGGGGCAATCAGCCCCAGCATTTT. The encoded protein is CASSEKGTTKRGGNQPQHF.

V is TRBV6-5 and J is TRBJ1-6; D is possibly TRBD1 (5 bases). The CDR3 consists of 15 residues. Germline lookup yields CDR1 MNHEY and CDR2 SVGAGI. Trimming stripped 4 bases from V and 8 bases from J, with 15 bases between. The CDR3 nucleotides read TGTGCCAGCAGTTTAGGGACTCCCGGCGATTCACCCCTCCACTTT. Its translation: CASSLGTPGDSPLHF.

V and J are TRBV6-5 and TRBJ2-7; the D is unclear. V was cut by 6 bases and J by 0 bases, with 12 bases left in between. This CDR3 has 14 residues. Germline-derived CDR1 and CDR2 are MNHEY and SVGAGI. The CDR3 nucleotides read TGTGCCAGCAGGGATTGGGGATCCTCCTACGAGCAGTACTTC. This translates into CASRDWGSSYEQYF.

The V gene is TRBV7-9, the J gene TRBJ2-7; D gene uncertain. Germline V gene sequence: CDR1 SEHNR, CDR2 FQNEAQ (reference sequence). V dropped 5 bases and J dropped 1 base, with 15 bases sitting between them. This CDR3 has 15 residues. The chain's CDR3 is CASSPDEWGSYEQYF. CDR3 bases: TGTGCCAGCAGCCCGGACGAGTGGGGTTCCTACGAGCAGTACTTC. The variable domain in full, with the rest retrieved from reference TRBV7-9 and TRBJ2-7, is DTGVSQNPRHKITKRGQNVTFRCDPISEHNRLYWYRQTLGQGPEFLTYFQNEAQLEKSRLLSDRFSAERPKGSFSTLEIQRTEQGDSAMYLCASSPDEWGSYEQYFGPGTRLTVT.

This clone came up once. The J gene is TRBJ2-5, the V gene TRBV11-2; TRBD1 might be the D (6 bases). The V gene lost 1 base and the J gene lost 5 bases, with 11 bases spanning the gap. CDR3 size: 14 residues. Germline assignment: CDR1 SGHAT and CDR2 FQNNGV. CDR3 residues: CASSLVTGQETQYF. For the CDR3, the DNA is TGTGCCAGCAGCTTAGTTACAGGGCAGGAGACCCAGTACTTC.

This clone was seen a few times. The chain employs TRBV18 and TRBJ1-2, with 7 bases aligning to TRBD1. Germline V gives CDR1 KGHSH, CDR2 LQKENI. There are 16 residues in the CDR3. Trimming removed 3 bases from V and 2 bases from J; junction bases left unmatched: 9. CDR3 coding DNA: TGTGCCAGCTCACCGAGCCAGGGGGGAACGAACTATGGCTACACCTTC. This translates into CASSPSQGGTNYGYTF.

The chain carries TRBV4-2 and TRBJ2-7; D might be TRBD2 (5 bases). The germline gives CDR1 LGHNA, CDR2 YNFKEQ. V shed 4 bases and J shed 5 bases, with 12 bases lying between them. The CDR3 loop spans 13 amino acids. In nucleotides, the CDR3 is TGTGCCAGCAGCCTCGGAGGATGGGACGAGCAGTACTTC. Translation: CASSLGGWDEQYF.

The chain recombines TRBV5-8 with TRBJ1-5, with a tentative D call TRBD1 (6 bases). Germline V gene lookup returns CDR1 SGHTS and CDR2 YDEGEE. V was cut by 0 bases and J by 0 bases, with 7 bases left in between. This CDR3 contains 15 residues. This chain's CDR3 is CASSLGQVSNQPQHF. The DNA of the CDR3 is TGTGCCAGCAGCTTGGGACAGGTTAGCAATCAGCCCCAGCATTTT.

This clone came up a few times. The J gene is TRBJ2-7, the V gene TRBV6-1; 10 positions match TRBD2. This CDR3 is 15 amino acids long. Per the germline V gene, CDR1 is MNHNS and CDR2 is SASEGT. The V segment lost 2 bases and the J segment 5 bases; nucleotides outside the gene matches: 6. CDR3 protein: CASSELAGGLDEQYF. The CDR3 DNA reads as TGTGCCAGCAGTGAATTAGCGGGGGGATTGGACGAGCAGTACTTC.

This clone was picked up one time. V and J are TRBV10-3 and TRBJ1-5, with D perhaps matching TRBD1 (6 bases). Germline lookup yields CDR1 ENHRY and CDR2 SYGVKD. There are 13 residues in the CDR3. The V end was cut by 6 bases, the J end by 5 bases, with 11 bases between. The CDR3 loop reads CAIRAGDHQPQHF. CDR3 DNA: TGTGCCATCAGGGCAGGGGACCATCAGCCCCAGCATTTT.

The V gene is TRBV9, the J gene TRBJ2-1; perhaps TRBD1 as D (5 bases). The CDR3 loop spans 14 amino acids. Germline CDR1 SGDLS, CDR2 YYNGEE. Trimming removed 4 bases at V and 9 bases at J, with 17 bases between. The CDR3 sequence is CASSPPGFSSEQFF. In DNA, the CDR3 is TGTGCCAGCAGCCCCCCAGGGTTTAGCAGTGAGCAGTTCTTC.

This rearrangement joins TRBV6-5 to TRBJ1-5; D is unresolved. In germline, CDR1 is MNHEY, CDR2 SVGAGI. This CDR3 is built from 13 residues. Trimming removed 6 bases from V and 4 bases from J, with 10 bases in between. The CDR3 sequence: CASSPNTNQPQHF. CDR3 bases: TGTGCCAGCAGCCCAAACACAAATCAGCCCCAGCATTTT.

The rearrangement uses TRBV7-9 and TRBJ2-1; D is ambiguous. Trimming left V 6 bases short and J 0 bases short, with 6 bases between. Germline CDR1 SEHNR, CDR2 FQNEAQ (reference sequence). This CDR3 region has 13 residues. The CDR3 protein is CASRVTSYNEQFF. CDR3 coding DNA: TGTGCCAGCAGGGTCACCTCCTACAATGAGCAGTTCTTC.

This clone was counted a single time. The genes are TRBV19 and TRBJ1-2, with TRBD1 matching over 7 bases. Germline lookup yields CDR1 LNHDA and CDR2 SQIVND (reference sequence). Losses at the gene ends were 6 bases for V and 5 bases for J; bases not matched to a gene: 6. CDR3 size: 13 residues. CDR3 DNA: TGTGCCAGTAGGATACAGGGGTCGTATGGCTACACCTTC. Translated: CASRIQGSYGYTF.

V usage is TRBV11-3 and J usage is TRBJ2-3; 8 bases match TRBD2. The CDR3 is 18 residues long. V trimming: 5 bases; J trimming: 2 bases; junction bases outside the gene matches: 15. Germline V gene lookup returns CDR1 SGHNT and CDR2 YENEEA. In DNA, the CDR3 is TGTGCCAGCAGCCCGGGAGCTTGGCGGGGGGAATTCACAGATACGCAGTATTTT. Amino acid sequence: CASSPGAWRGEFTDTQYF.

The chain links TRBV16 to TRBJ1-4; 9 bases are a match to TRBD1. The CDR3 loop spans 16 amino acids. Germline V gene data show CDR1 as KGHSY and CDR2 as FQNENV. With V trimmed by 4 bases and J by 6 bases, 9 bases remained unmatched. This CDR3 reads CASSLSHRGRDEKLFF. In DNA form, the CDR3 reads TGTGCCAGCAGCCTCTCGCACAGGGGGCGGGATGAAAAACTGTTTTTT.

The chain combines TRBV3-1 (or the pseudogene TRBV3-2) with TRBJ2-2, with 9 bases lining up with TRBD2. Losses at the gene ends were 4 bases for V and 6 bases for J; bases not matched to a gene: 6. This CDR3 comprises 15 residues. Germline-derived CDR1 and CDR2 are LGHDT and YNNKEL (reference sequence). The CDR3 DNA is TGTGCCAGCAGCCCCGGGACTAGCATCGCCGGGGAGCTGTTTTTT. This encodes CASSPGTSIAGELFF.

V gene TRBV4-1 combines with J gene TRBJ2-3; D unclear. The CDR3 extends over 15 amino acids. Germline V gene lookup returns CDR1 MGHRA and CDR2 YSYEKL. V was trimmed by 2 bases and J by 0 bases, leaving 9 bases between them. DNA for the CDR3: TGCGCCAGCAGCCAAAAGGACCTGAGCACAGATACGCAGTATTTT. Protein product: CASSQKDLSTDTQYF.